The rows below give T cell receptor beta chains drawn from one sample of a study of blood T cell repertoires in COVID-19. Measured with immunoSEQ multiplex PCR; TCRdb has only the in-frame clones, and not every one. This sample yields about 140,000 clones, of which around 80% are seen a single time; 6% to 7.5% belongs to the top ten. Sequencing was carried out using peripheral blood. The receptors shown here come from a human donor in a cohort sampled during active COVID-19. Both conserved end residues are part of each CDR3. D genes are given only for firm matches. Clone size is given for some rows only: seen once, a few or many times, or a class if the clone is expanded.

size: NA
D: NA
V: TRBV6-5
J: TRBJ2-5
DNA: TGTGCCAGCGGAGACCGAAAAGAGACCCAGTACTTC
CDR3: CASGDRKETQYF

size: few
D: TRBD2
V: TRBV5-4
J: TRBJ2-5
DNA: TGTGCCAGCAGCTTAGCTAGCGGGTCCCAAGAGACCCAGTACTTC
CDR3: CASSLASGSQETQYF

size: NA
D: TRBD1
V: TRBV2
J: TRBJ2-2
DNA: TGTGCCAGCAGTAACGAGGGGGCTCGATACACCGGGGAGCTGTTTTTT
CDR3: CASSNEGARYTGELFF

size: NA
D: TRBD1
V: TRBV5-6
J: TRBJ1-6
DNA: TGTGCCAGCAGTAAACAGGGGGCGAGGAATTCACCCCTCCACTTT
CDR3: CASSKQGARNSPLHF

size: NA
D: NA
V: TRBV25-1
J: TRBJ2-1
DNA: TGTGCCAGCAGTGAAGAACCCCACAGGTCCTACAATGAGCAGTTCTTC
CDR3: CASSEEPHRSYNEQFF

size: NA
D: TRBD1
V: TRBV20-1
J: TRBJ1-2
DNA: TGCAGTGCTAGGGGGAGACAGGGGAACTTC
CDR3: CSARGRQGNF

size: NA
D: TRBD1
V: TRBV19
J: TRBJ2-5
DNA: TGTGCCAGTGAAGACAGGGGAGAGACCCAGTACTTC
CDR3: CASEDRGETQYF

size: NA
D: NA
V: TRBV4-3
J: TRBJ1-3
DNA: TGCGCCAGCAGCCAAGCCCCATCCGGGACTGGAAACACCATATATTTT
CDR3: CASSQAPSGTGNTIYF

size: NA
D: NA
V: TRBV19
J: TRBJ1-2
DNA: TGTGCCAGTTGTGACAGGAGCTATGGCTACACCTTC
CDR3: CASCDRSYGYTF

size: NA
D: TRBD1
V: TRBV6-2/TRBV6-3
J: TRBJ2-7
DNA: TGTGCCAGCAGTTTCATGAGACAGGGAGCCTACGCGCAGTACTTC
CDR3: CASSFMRQGAYAQYF

size: once
D: TRBD1
V: TRBV20-1
J: TRBJ2-7
DNA: TGCAGTGCTGGTGACAGGGTGAACGACGAGCAGTACTTC
CDR3: CSAGDRVNDEQYF

size: NA
D: TRBD1
V: TRBV5-4
J: TRBJ2-5
DNA: TGTGCCAGCAGCCTCGGACAGGGTAGGATGGAGACCCAGTACTTC
CDR3: CASSLGQGRMETQYF